This T cell receptor (beta chain) was captured in a study of Graves' ophthalmopathy and Graves' hyperthyroidism. The CDR3 length is 14 residues. J gave up 6 bases and V 6 bases, and 7 bases lay outside the gene matches. This clonotype has a count of ten or more. Beta-chain TCR CDR3 regions were amplified from RNA transcripts. Second-round multiplex PCR came after a first-round RT-PCR that employed HTBI primers. TCRdb passed the multiplex PCR reads through MiXCR, listing each CDR3 protein once. This sample carries about 420,000 distinct CDR3 sequences, roughly 20% of them seen once, and the ten largest clones take around 3.1%. Hyperthyroidism was new, under 2 months, in patients aged 18 to 65. Among the exclusions were patients with other autoimmune diseases, uncontrolled infections, pregnancy or lactation.

Input material: peripheral blood. J is TRBJ2-7 and V is TRBV12-3 or TRBV12-4; 11 nucleotides agree with TRBD1. This clonotype originated in a young woman with stable Graves' hyperthyroidism. The CDR3 nucleotides read TGTGCCAGCAGCTTTGGGACAGGGGGATTCGAGCAGTACTTC. Amino acid sequence: CASSFGTGGFEQYF.